This TCR beta chain was obtained from a study of blood T cells in healthy people across ages. This clonotype was seen at least ten times. A second PCR of roughly 7 to 11 cycles used a sample-barcoded 5' primer and a J-beta primer mix. TCRdb ran MiXCR on the 5' RACE reads and lists one entry per CDR3 protein. The data show 600,000 to 900,000 distinct CDR3 sequences, with roughly 24% seen just once and roughly 3.1% held by the top ten. This sample also appeared in a second study, on T cells of mothers and their children.

The sequence was collected from a boy younger than 18 in good health. Sequenced input: blood.

The CDR3: CATSDWGTSYNEQFF. In nucleotides, the CDR3 is TGTGCCACCAGTGATTGGGGGACTTCCTACAATGAGCAGTTCTTC. The chain joins TRBV24-1 to TRBJ2-1, with D possibly matching TRBD2 (6 bases). The CDR3 contains 15 residues. The V end was cut by 2 bases, the J end by 1 base, with 8 bases between. CDR1 and CDR2 (germline): KGHDR, SFDVKD.